This TCR beta chain was identified in a study of Graves' ophthalmopathy and Graves' hyperthyroidism. This clonotype was counted many times. TCR beta CDR3 amplification used RNA transcripts. First-round RT-PCR relied on HTBI primers, and a second-round multiplex PCR came next. TCRdb fed the multiplex PCR reads into MiXCR, producing one record per CDR3 protein. This sample has 400,000 to 450,000 distinct CDR3 sequences, with under 25% found just once. The germline CDR1 and CDR2 sequences are SGHTA and FQGNSA. V gave up 0 bases and J gave up 3 bases, with 11 bases separating them. CDR3 size: 15 residues. The sequence was collected from a young woman with stable Graves' hyperthyroidism. The sample consisted of peripheral blood. The genes are TRBV7-2 and TRBJ1-2; D gene unclear. DNA for the CDR3: TGTGCCAGCAGCTTAGCGTCAGCAGGCGACTATGGCTACACCTTC. This codes for CASSLASAGDYGYTF.